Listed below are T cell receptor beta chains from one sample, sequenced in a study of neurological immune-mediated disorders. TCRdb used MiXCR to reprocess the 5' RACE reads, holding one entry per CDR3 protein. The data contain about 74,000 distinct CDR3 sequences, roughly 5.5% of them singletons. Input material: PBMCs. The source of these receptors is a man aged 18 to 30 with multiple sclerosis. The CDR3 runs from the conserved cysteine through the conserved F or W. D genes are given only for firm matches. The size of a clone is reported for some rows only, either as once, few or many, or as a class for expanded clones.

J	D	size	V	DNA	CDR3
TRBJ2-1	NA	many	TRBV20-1	TGCAGTGCCACAACTCTGAGGGGGGGCCCCAATGAGCAGTTCTTC	CSATTLRGGPNEQFF
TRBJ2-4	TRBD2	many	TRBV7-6	TGTGCCAGCAGCTTAGTAGGGCTAGCGGGAGAGGGGCTCATCAAAAACATTCAGTACTTC	CASSLVGLAGEGLIKNIQYF
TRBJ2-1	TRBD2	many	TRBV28	TGTGCCAGCAGTTTGCCTAGCGGGAGGTATGAGCAGTTCTTC	CASSLPSGRYEQFF
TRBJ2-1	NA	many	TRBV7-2	TGTGCCAGCAGCTTAAGTTTCGCAGACAATGAGCAGTTCTTC	CASSLSFADNEQFF
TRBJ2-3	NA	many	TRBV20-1	TGCAGTGCTAGACTAGCGGATACGCAGTATTTT	CSARLADTQYF
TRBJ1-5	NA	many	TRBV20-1	TGCAGTGCTAGAGATTGGGGACGTGGGGGTAGCAATCAGCCCCAGCATTTT	CSARDWGRGGSNQPQHF
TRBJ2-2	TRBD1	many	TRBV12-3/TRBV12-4	TGTGCCAGCAACGCTCCGGGACAGGGTGGCGGGGAGCTGTTTTTT	CASNAPGQGGGELFF
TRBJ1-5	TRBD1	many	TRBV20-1	TGCAGTCTGGACAGGGGTAATCAGCCCCAGCATTTT	CSLDRGNQPQHF
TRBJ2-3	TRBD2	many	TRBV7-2	TGTGCCAGCAGCTTAGGGGCTAGCGGGGGACCAGATACGCAGTATTTT	CASSLGASGGPDTQYF
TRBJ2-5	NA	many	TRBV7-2	TGTGCCAGCAGCTTAGGGTCGAGCTTACAAGAGACCCAGTACTTC	CASSLGSSLQETQYF
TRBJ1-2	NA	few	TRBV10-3	TGTGCCATCAGTGGGGAAAGGACCGCGGGCTACACCTTC	CAISGERTAGYTF
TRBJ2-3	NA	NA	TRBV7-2	TGTGCCAGCAGCTGCCCCCCTAGCACAGATACGCAGTATTTT	CASSCPPSTDTQYF
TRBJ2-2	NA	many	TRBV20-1	TGCAGTGCTAGAACAGGGTGGTACACCGGGGAGCTGTTTTTT	CSARTGWYTGELFF
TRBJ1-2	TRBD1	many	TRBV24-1	TGTGCCACCAGTGATTGGACAGGTAAAGGCTACACCTTC	CATSDWTGKGYTF
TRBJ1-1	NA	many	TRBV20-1	TGCAGTGCTAGAGATGGCGGGGCAGGGGAGTACACTGAAGCTTTCTTT	CSARDGGAGEYTEAFF
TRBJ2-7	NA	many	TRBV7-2	TGTGCCAGCAGCTCCACCCCCGGGTTTGGCGAGCAGTACTTC	CASSSTPGFGEQYF
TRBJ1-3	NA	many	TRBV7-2	TGTGCCAGCAGCCAAACCTCAGGAAGTTTCGGTGGAAACACCATATATTTT	CASSQTSGSFGGNTIYF
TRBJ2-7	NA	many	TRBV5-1	TGCGCCAGCAGCTTGGTTACAGGGGGGGCCTACGAGCAGTACTTC	CASSLVTGGAYEQYF
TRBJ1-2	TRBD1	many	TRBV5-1	TGCGCCAGCAGCTTGGCCCCGGGACAGGAAGGAGGAGGCTACACCTTC	CASSLAPGQEGGGYTF
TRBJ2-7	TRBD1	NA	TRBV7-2	TGTGCCAGCAGCTTATTCAGGGGGCGCGTTAGCGAGCAGTACTTC	CASSLFRGRVSEQYF
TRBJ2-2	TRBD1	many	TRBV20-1	TGCAGTGCTAGAGAAACCACAGGGGGCACCGGGGAGCTGTTTTTT	CSARETTGGTGELFF